This TCR beta chain appears in the sequencing data of a study of blood T cells in healthy people across ages. Study-wide points: Roughly linear declines in TCR beta diversity per million T cells occurred with age.

With 8 bases clipped from V and 3 bases from J, the junction kept 10 bases outside the gene matches. Germline lookup yields CDR1 ENHRY and CDR2 SYGVKD. CDR3 length: 14 amino acids. With a J-beta primer mix and a sample-barcoded 5' primer, a second PCR ran about 7 to 12 cycles. In TCRdb, the 5' RACE reads were re-called with MiXCR into one record per CDR3 protein. The data show more than 1,000,000 distinct CDR3 sequences, with approximately 25% seen just once and about 0.72% held by the top ten. Regarding this clonotype: Its antigen is not identified.

The data also belong to a second study, concerning T cells of mothers and their children.

Material for sequencing was blood. V is TRBV10-3 and J is TRBJ2-7; 7 bases map to TRBD1. The sequence was collected from a girl aged 2 to 9 in good health. Here the CDR3 reads CAIAQTGQLYEQYF. The CDR3 DNA reads as TGTGCCATCGCCCAGACAGGGCAGCTCTACGAGCAGTACTTC.